Listed here is a single T cell receptor (beta chain). Its antigen is unknown. This sample also contains other DNA sequences that code for the same CDR3. CDR1 and CDR2 are drawn from the germline V gene: SGHAT, FQNNGV. V and J are truncated by 4 bases and 5 bases respectively, leaving an intervening sequence of 14 bases. The CDR3 sequence holds 14 residues, the cysteine and phenylalanine included. Just CDR3 DNA is preserved here, 42 bases in frame from base 1. This sample was included in a study of cytomegalovirus exposure and HLA in healthy donors (dated by TCRdb to about 2017). Looking at the study overall: An earlier analysis of 587 of the donors reported over 250 Gb of sequence data and 90 million to 120 million unique TCR beta sequences obtained from some 170 million T cells. Approximately 300 gigabases of sequencing data and 70 million to 85 million unique TCR sequences were included in an early release covering under 650 HLA-typed donors. Of the roughly 390 genotyped donors, over 70% fell in the genetic ancestry cluster associated with self-reported Caucasian donors. The study was designed to test whether signatures of past pathogen exposure could be identified by cataloging public T cell receptors. The study used immunosequencing to profile the T cell repertoires of under 700 subjects and linked those repertoires to cytomegalovirus serostatus. A separate validation cohort of over 95 different subjects was used in addition to the roughly 640-subject first cohort. High-throughput TCR immunosequencing, statistical association of individual TCRs with disease status, and machine learning were combined to predict cytomegalovirus infection status. In a later analysis, previously published TCR beta repertoires from 550 to 700 donors were re-analyzed and high-resolution HLA genotyping was added so that TCR occurrence patterns could be studied. Rather than drawing on any new phenotypic data, the later analysis identified candidate immune exposures from TCR beta sequences and the way those sequences occurred across donors. In an earlier analysis of 587 of the donors, high-throughput TCR beta sequencing was used to judge whether each TCR beta V gene segment behaved as functional or pseudogenic. Donor age, sex, ethnicity and CMV serostatus were compiled together with the repertoire data. A later genetic analysis used genome-wide SNP genotypes for about 60% of the roughly 670 donors, treating that subset as a discovery cohort. All discovery cohort repertoires had been generated using a single sequencing platform. Both class I and class II loci were covered by HLA typing, at four-digit resolution. The number of donors typed differed by locus, with 629-630 for A, B, C, DRB1 and DQB1, more than 500 for DQA1, over 600 for DPA1, and 450 to 480 for DPB1. Roughly five DR-DQ haplotypes were handled as single units for association and clustering, since linkage in the cohort was strong. On average, around 240,000 unique TCR beta nucleotide sequences were sequenced per donor among some 430 genotyped donors of the cohort, with roughly 20% of those sequences being non-productive. On the study overall, not on this receptor specifically: Linkage disequilibrium might explain the correlated functional status among segregating V segments, but an unknown experimental factor could not be excluded. An earlier analysis of 587 of the donors showed that most TCR beta V segments appeared in productive rearrangements either about 90% or about 30% of the time, which broadly matched IMGT annotations. A further reported finding was that TCR beta sequences accurately predicted the HLA-A and HLA-B alleles for most subjects in the first cohort. The authors suggested that the approach could potentially be generalized to other disease states and immunological phenotypes. The study listed 164 TCR beta chains as associated with cytomegalovirus. In both the original and validation cohorts, the classifier was reported to diagnose cytomegalovirus status with high specificity and sensitivity. CMV serostatus was the only immune exposure information available for the cohort. Only TCR beta chains were sequenced in this cohort, and the absence of alpha or paired-chain data limited detectable features. In a later analysis, TCR association rates were found to vary across HLA loci, with the most associated TCRs seen for DRB1 alleles and the fewest for HLA-C alleles. Compared with equally common non-associated chains, HLA-associated TCR beta chains in a later analysis were more clonally expanded and had lower generation probabilities. In vitro tests confirmed that a few of the cytomegalovirus-associated TCR beta chains recognize cytomegalovirus antigens. A later analysis found that most CMV-associated TCR beta chains appeared HLA-restricted, with HLA associations seemingly driven largely by CMV exposure. In a later genetic analysis, a missense DCLRE1C variant was associated with V-gene and J-gene trimming of TCR beta chains, and the association was replicated in an independent cohort. Some IMGT-functional V segments, including TRBV6-2 and TRBV6-3, could not be told apart with the 87-base-pair reads, so those segments were excluded. A cluster of highly shared sequence variants was judged likely to be a technical artifact of the sequencing pipeline. While some public TCRs were present in many individuals, most TCR sequences turned up only very rarely across donors. A later analysis associated 17,000 or so TCR beta sequences with specific HLA alleles at a false discovery rate of 0.05. Several of the top co-occurrence clusters appeared to be linked to parvovirus B19, influenza, CMV and Epstein-Barr virus, according to a later analysis. Because counts were too low, 15 to 20 rarely observed V segments, including chromosome 9 orphons, were excluded from the earlier analysis of 587 of the donors. Assigning TCR associations to individual alleles was difficult when HLA alleles, especially DR and DQ, strongly co-occurred. Because HLA typing was unavailable for some donors at each locus, only the typed subset was used in association tests. In a later genetic analysis, fewer N-insertions in productive TCRs were reported among donors in an Asian-associated ancestry cluster than the approximately 670-donor mean. The presence/absence analyses assumed that sequencing depth was roughly uniform across donors, and that assumption may not be true.

The cohort consisted of 650 to 700 healthy bone marrow donors. At the time of sampling, every cohort member was nominally healthy, though immune exposures that went unrecorded were likely present. The donor was CMV seronegative and belonged to the group of 352 seronegative cohort members. Each donor provided a peripheral blood sample, and peripheral blood mononuclear cells were used for TCR beta sequencing. Genomic DNA was extracted from the blood cell samples with the Qiagen DNeasy Blood Extraction Kit. Libraries were constructed by the immunoSEQ multiplex PCR assay. For the multiplex PCR, a mixture combining 60 forward primers for TCR Vbeta segments and 13 reverse primers for TCR Jbeta segments was used. A multiplex PCR assay on genomic DNA amplified the CDR3 region of rearranged TCR beta genes. Amplified TCR beta libraries were sequenced as 87-base-pair reads on the Illumina HiSeq System. In the authors' own workflow: Across the roughly 670 repertoires, a later analysis counted tens of millions of unique TCR beta chains, 9.5 million to 13 million of which were shared by at least two donors. To remove PCR and sequencing errors, raw reads were error-corrected and collapsed into unique sequences using a nearest-neighbor algorithm that merged closely related sequences. CDR3 sequences were aligned to IMGT reference sequences to assign V, D and J gene segments. For a sequence to be retained, a match of at least six nucleotides to both a V gene segment and a J gene segment was required. A rearrangement was called productive if the CDR3 had no stop codons and remained in frame with V and J, and every other rearrangement was called non-productive. CDR3 was defined according to IMGT convention as the region running from the second conserved V-encoded cysteine to the conserved J-encoded phenylalanine. Sequences without an unambiguous match to a single V gene segment were excluded from the earlier analysis of about 640 of the donors. In an earlier analysis of approximately 590 of the donors, a V segment was called functional when productive rearrangements were above 56.7%, and segregating when the standard deviation between donors exceeded 5%. To diagnose cytomegalovirus status from the catalog of TCR beta chain sequences, a statistical classification framework was built. In a later analysis, V and J genes were assigned by comparing TCR nucleotide sequences against IMGT/GENE-DB human TR gene sequences. A later analysis assigned CDR3 sequences and most-parsimonious VDJ recombination scenarios with the TCRdist pipeline. A later analysis defined each TCR beta chain by its CDR3 amino acid sequence plus V-gene family, and excluded reads lacking a unique V-gene family. A later analysis removed 592 highly shared, low-generation-probability nucleotide sequences to deal with suspected cross-contamination and a sequencing artifact. For each public chain, a later analysis derived a clonal expansion index from normalized ranks of inferred template counts within each repertoire. In a later analysis, generation probabilities were computed with a VDJ recombination model fitted to out-of-frame rearrangements, and the resulting probabilities were checked against IGoR. In a later analysis, hypergeometric tests were used to score TCR-TCR, TCR-HLA and TCR-CMV co-occurrence, with a repertoire-size bias correction applied to TCR pairs. To estimate false discovery rates, a later analysis permuted the HLA or CMV assignments 20 times. A later analysis grouped co-occurring TCRs with DBSCAN, adding TCRdist sequence similarity when clustering within HLA-allele-positive subsets. Repertoires with fewer than 30,000 or more than 120,000 public chains were left out of co-occurrence clustering, as were a handful of repertoires with anomalous nucleotide sharing. Held by TCRdb, this immuneACCESS table contains in-frame sequences only and omits some clones. Under half of the omission traces to an unresolved V gene where checked; the cause of the rest is unknown. V and J calls and clone size come straight from that table; D and trimming were deduced from the DNA. The table for this sample lists 40,000 to 50,000 clones. Clones ranked in the top ten supply 2% to 2.5% of the sample.

The sequencing input was PBMCs. The chain uses TRBV11-2 and TRBJ1-1; no D gene call is confident. The sequence derives from a woman in her 40s in good health and CMV-seronegative. DNA sequence: TGTGCCAGCAGCTCGATCGGAGCGGGAACTGAAGCTTTCTTT. Its translation is CASSSIGAGTEAFF.